The T cell receptor (beta chain) described here comes from a study of shared clonotypes between healthy human individuals. Across the whole study: With ages of 18 to 49, the donors were a couple of women and a few men. Points from the study as a whole: Blood was the sole source, and tissue repertoires probably differ.

This clone was detected once. Antigen unknown. The CDR3 sequence is 16 residues long. In germline, CDR1 is SGHNT, CDR2 YYREEE (reference sequence). Trimming removed 0 bases from V and 9 bases from J, with 19 bases in between. The authors ran the assay at deep level. Some clones are missing from TCRdb's copy, which holds only in-frame ones; the method was immunoSEQ multiplex PCR. The repertoire consists of about half a million clones, with more than 65% occurring once and the leading ten covering roughly 13%. Sequenced sample: PBMCs. The clonotype originates from a woman in her 40s in good health. Some clones in this sample may be carry-over from other donors' samples. The V gene is TRBV5-4, the J gene TRBJ2-1; D might be TRBD2 (7 bases). CDR3 protein: CASSLGGREIDREQFF. The CDR3 coding sequence is TGTGCCAGCAGCTTGGGGGGGCGGGAGATAGACCGTGAGCAGTTCTTC.